A selection of T cell receptor beta chains follows, all from one sample in a study of T cell repertoires in cytomegalovirus infection. TCRdb redid the calling of the reads with MiXCR, one entry per CDR3 protein. Among about 130,000 distinct CDR3 sequences listed, 20% to 30% were seen once. No antigen has been identified for these receptors. Sequencing input: PBMCs, sequenced either directly or after in vitro stimulation (not recorded which). These receptors were collected from a human donor in good health (CMV status not recorded). Some clones in this sample may be carry-over from other donors' samples. The CDR3 runs from the conserved cysteine through the conserved F or W. A D gene is named only where the DNA matches it firmly. Expanded clones are given a class, and other clones once, few, many or no size at all.

d_gene: TRBD1
v_gene: TRBV18
abundance: .
j_gene: TRBJ1-2
CDR3aa: CASSPPGLTGTGYGYTF
CDR3nt: TGTGCCAGCTCACCACCCGGTTTAACCGGGACAGGGTACGGCTACACCTTC

d_gene: TRBD1
v_gene: TRBV7-2
abundance: many
j_gene: TRBJ2-5
CDR3aa: CASRPGQGAETQYF
CDR3nt: TGTGCCAGCAGACCGGGACAGGGGGCAGAGACCCAGTACTTC

d_gene: .
v_gene: TRBV30
abundance: .
j_gene: TRBJ2-3
CDR3aa: CAWSVASADTQYF
CDR3nt: TGTGCCTGGAGTGTTGCCTCAGCAGATACGCAGTATTTT

d_gene: .
v_gene: TRBV14
abundance: .
j_gene: TRBJ1-5
CDR3aa: CASSPGGGDNQPQHF
CDR3nt: TGTGCCAGCAGCCCCGGAGGGGGTGACAATCAGCCCCAGCATTTT

d_gene: .
v_gene: TRBV4-3
abundance: .
j_gene: TRBJ2-3
CDR3aa: CASSQDSLGADTQYF
CDR3nt: TGCGCCAGCAGCCAAGATTCCCTAGGGGCAGATACGCAGTATTTT

d_gene: TRBD1
v_gene: TRBV7-2
abundance: few
j_gene: TRBJ2-5
CDR3aa: CASSLDRGLQETQYF
CDR3nt: TGTGCCAGCAGCTTAGACAGGGGGCTCCAAGAGACCCAGTACTTC

d_gene: .
v_gene: TRBV7-2
abundance: medium-sized
j_gene: TRBJ1-5
CDR3aa: CASSWDLNQPQHF
CDR3nt: TGTGCCAGCAGCTGGGACCTCAATCAGCCCCAGCATTTT

d_gene: TRBD1
v_gene: TRBV6-2/TRBV6-3
abundance: .
j_gene: TRBJ2-1
CDR3aa: CASRPRTGLSYNEQFF
CDR3nt: TGTGCCAGCAGACCGAGGACAGGCTTATCCTACAATGAGCAGTTCTTC

d_gene: TRBD1
v_gene: TRBV6-1
abundance: few
j_gene: TRBJ2-1
CDR3aa: CASSARQGRREQFF
CDR3nt: TGTGCCAGCAGTGCCAGACAGGGTAGAAGAGAGCAGTTCTTC

d_gene: .
v_gene: TRBV7-2
abundance: medium-sized
j_gene: TRBJ1-2
CDR3aa: CASSPRGGYGYTF
CDR3nt: TGTGCCAGCAGTCCGAGGGGGGGCTATGGCTACACCTTC

d_gene: .
v_gene: TRBV7-6
abundance: .
j_gene: TRBJ2-7
CDR3aa: CASSLSTELEQYF
CDR3nt: TGTGCCAGCAGCTTAAGCACTGAGCTGGAGCAGTACTTC

d_gene: TRBD2
v_gene: TRBV11-3
abundance: few
j_gene: TRBJ2-4
CDR3aa: CASSRSSGRALTKNIQYF
CDR3nt: TGTGCCAGCAGCCGGAGTAGCGGGAGGGCCCTGACCAAAAACATTCAGTACTTC

d_gene: .
v_gene: TRBV18
abundance: few
j_gene: TRBJ1-1
CDR3aa: CASSPRGGVNVRTEAFF
CDR3nt: TGTGCCAGCTCACCAAGAGGGGGAGTCAACGTACGCACTGAAGCTTTCTTT

d_gene: .
v_gene: TRBV24-1
abundance: .
j_gene: TRBJ2-3
CDR3aa: CATSDFTRGDTDTQYF
CDR3nt: TGTGCCACCAGTGATTTTACCAGGGGGGACACAGATACGCAGTATTTT

d_gene: .
v_gene: TRBV12-3/TRBV12-4
abundance: .
j_gene: TRBJ2-1
CDR3aa: CASTILTPASYNEQFF
CDR3nt: TGTGCCAGCACCATACTTACGCCCGCCTCCTACAATGAGCAGTTCTTC

d_gene: .
v_gene: TRBV7-2
abundance: many
j_gene: TRBJ2-1
CDR3aa: CASSPRHFSYNEQFF
CDR3nt: TGTGCCAGCAGTCCCAGACATTTCTCCTACAATGAGCAGTTCTTC

d_gene: TRBD2
v_gene: TRBV20-1
abundance: .
j_gene: TRBJ2-1
CDR3aa: CSARGWVAGEGYEQFF
CDR3nt: TGCAGTGCTAGGGGATGGGTAGCGGGAGAGGGCTATGAGCAGTTCTTC

d_gene: .
v_gene: TRBV30
abundance: many
j_gene: TRBJ1-2
CDR3aa: CAWSDGFGLNYGYTF
CDR3nt: TGTGCCTGGAGCGATGGATTCGGTCTTAACTATGGCTACACCTTC

d_gene: .
v_gene: TRBV2
abundance: .
j_gene: TRBJ2-7
CDR3aa: CASSEGPARGTYEQYF
CDR3nt: TGTGCCAGCAGTGAGGGGCCGGCGAGGGGTACCTACGAGCAGTACTTC

d_gene: .
v_gene: TRBV7-8
abundance: .
j_gene: TRBJ2-5
CDR3aa: CASSLTDQETQYF
CDR3nt: TGTGCCAGCAGCCTGACGGACCAAGAGACCCAGTACTTC

d_gene: .
v_gene: TRBV7-2
abundance: many
j_gene: TRBJ2-5
CDR3aa: CASSLDSFETQYF
CDR3nt: TGTGCCAGCAGCTTAGACTCGTTCGAGACCCAGTACTTC

d_gene: TRBD1
v_gene: TRBV28
abundance: few
j_gene: TRBJ2-1
CDR3aa: CASSSWDRGDEQFF
CDR3nt: TGTGCCAGCAGTTCTTGGGACAGGGGCGATGAGCAGTTCTTC

d_gene: .
v_gene: TRBV11-2
abundance: few
j_gene: TRBJ2-2
CDR3aa: CASSLAGRVPGELFF
CDR3nt: TGTGCCAGCAGCTTAGCTGGCAGGGTCCCCGGGGAGCTGTTTTTT

d_gene: TRBD1
v_gene: TRBV19
abundance: .
j_gene: TRBJ2-2
CDR3aa: CASSTRTGNTGELFF
CDR3nt: TGTGCCAGTAGTACGAGGACAGGGAACACCGGGGAGCTGTTTTTT

d_gene: TRBD2
v_gene: TRBV28
abundance: .
j_gene: TRBJ2-1
CDR3aa: CASSSLLAGAFDEQFF
CDR3nt: TGTGCCAGCAGTTCTCTGCTAGCGGGAGCTTTCGATGAGCAGTTCTTC

d_gene: .
v_gene: TRBV10-3
abundance: .
j_gene: TRBJ2-5
CDR3aa: CAINAREKETQYF
CDR3nt: TGTGCCATCAATGCCAGGGAAAAAGAGACCCAGTACTTC

d_gene: .
v_gene: TRBV12-3/TRBV12-4
abundance: many
j_gene: TRBJ1-5
CDR3aa: CASSFRGIQPQHF
CDR3nt: TGTGCCAGCAGTTTCCGGGGGATCCAGCCCCAGCATTTT

d_gene: .
v_gene: TRBV6-2/TRBV6-3
abundance: few
j_gene: TRBJ2-1
CDR3aa: CASSYPVGVANEQFF
CDR3nt: TGTGCCAGCAGTTACCCCGTCGGAGTAGCAAATGAGCAGTTCTTC

d_gene: .
v_gene: TRBV27
abundance: .
j_gene: TRBJ2-1
CDR3aa: CASSTGLINEQFF
CDR3nt: TGTGCCAGCAGTACGGGACTCATAAATGAGCAGTTCTTC

d_gene: .
v_gene: TRBV27
abundance: .
j_gene: TRBJ1-2
CDR3aa: CASRSGTYYGYTF
CDR3nt: TGTGCCAGCAGGTCCGGGACATACTATGGCTACACCTTC

d_gene: .
v_gene: TRBV10-3
abundance: .
j_gene: TRBJ2-5
CDR3aa: CAIAEGQETQYF
CDR3nt: TGTGCCATCGCTGAGGGTCAAGAGACCCAGTACTTC

d_gene: .
v_gene: TRBV14
abundance: .
j_gene: TRBJ2-3
CDR3aa: CASSQGQASTDTQYF
CDR3nt: TGTGCCAGCAGCCAAGGGCAGGCTAGCACAGATACGCAGTATTTT

d_gene: .
v_gene: TRBV28
abundance: .
j_gene: TRBJ2-1
CDR3aa: CASSARDSTTVDEQFF
CDR3nt: TGTGCCAGCAGTGCCCGGGACTCCACTACAGTCGATGAGCAGTTCTTC

d_gene: .
v_gene: TRBV4-2
abundance: .
j_gene: TRBJ1-1
CDR3aa: CASSQRGGDTEAFF
CDR3nt: TGTGCCAGCAGCCAGCGAGGGGGGGACACTGAAGCTTTCTTT

d_gene: .
v_gene: TRBV24-1
abundance: .
j_gene: TRBJ1-5
CDR3aa: CATSDPNQPQHF
CDR3nt: TGTGCCACCAGTGACCCCAATCAGCCCCAGCATTTT

d_gene: TRBD2
v_gene: TRBV7-9
abundance: .
j_gene: TRBJ2-1
CDR3aa: CASSLAGLAGIYNEQFF
CDR3nt: TGTGCCAGCAGCTTAGCTGGACTAGCGGGGATCTACAATGAGCAGTTCTTC

d_gene: TRBD2
v_gene: TRBV20-1
abundance: .
j_gene: TRBJ2-2
CDR3aa: CSARLSGGGNTGELFF
CDR3nt: TGCAGTGCTAGACTTAGCGGGGGAGGGAACACCGGGGAGCTGTTTTTT

d_gene: TRBD2
v_gene: TRBV11-3
abundance: .
j_gene: TRBJ2-1
CDR3aa: CASSFGASGYNEQFF
CDR3nt: TGTGCCAGCAGCTTCGGTGCTAGCGGGTACAATGAGCAGTTCTTC

d_gene: TRBD2
v_gene: TRBV27
abundance: many
j_gene: TRBJ2-5
CDR3aa: CASSPGLAFRFQETQYF
CDR3nt: TGTGCCAGCAGTCCGGGACTAGCCTTTAGATTCCAAGAGACCCAGTACTTC

d_gene: .
v_gene: TRBV29-1
abundance: .
j_gene: TRBJ2-2
CDR3aa: CSVEEATDTGELFF
CDR3nt: TGCAGCGTTGAAGAAGCGACAGACACCGGGGAGCTGTTTTTT

d_gene: .
v_gene: TRBV7-2
abundance: many
j_gene: TRBJ1-6
CDR3aa: CASSSIDRFNSPLHF
CDR3nt: TGTGCCAGCAGCTCTATTGACAGGTTTAATTCACCCCTCCACTTT

d_gene: TRBD1
v_gene: TRBV4-1
abundance: .
j_gene: TRBJ1-6
CDR3aa: CASSQVQGSGSPLHF
CDR3nt: TGCGCCAGCAGCCAAGTACAGGGGAGCGGTTCACCCCTCCACTTT

d_gene: TRBD2
v_gene: TRBV28
abundance: few
j_gene: TRBJ2-3
CDR3aa: CASSFSTSGSTDTQYF
CDR3nt: TGTGCCAGCAGTTTTTCGACTAGCGGGAGCACAGATACGCAGTATTTT

d_gene: TRBD2
v_gene: TRBV20-1
abundance: .
j_gene: TRBJ2-1
CDR3aa: CSARGTSGTIEQFF
CDR3nt: TGCAGTGCTCGGGGGACTAGCGGGACGATCGAGCAGTTCTTC

d_gene: .
v_gene: TRBV19
abundance: .
j_gene: TRBJ2-2
CDR3aa: CASRKVAAGKLFF
CDR3nt: TGTGCCAGTAGGAAGGTAGCCGCCGGGAAGCTGTTTTTT

d_gene: TRBD2
v_gene: TRBV11-3
abundance: few
j_gene: TRBJ2-3
CDR3aa: CASTMAGGSTDTQYF
CDR3nt: TGTGCCAGCACCATGGCGGGGGGGTCCACAGATACGCAGTATTTT